The sequence of this T cell receptor beta chain was determined in a study of OX40 agonist ivuxolimab in advanced cancers. Only in-frame clones appear in the TCRdb table, and some are missing; sequencing was by immunoSEQ multiplex PCR. In the table there are some 22,000 clones, approximately 88% of which are singletons. This clone has just one count. Trimming took 7 bases from V and 6 from J, leaving 18 bases between them. CDR3 length equals 14 residues. Germline values: CDR1 MNHEY, CDR2 SVGAGI. The specimen comprised CD4+ or CD8+ T cells sorted from blood, sampled in a trial of the OX40 agonist ivuxolimab. The chain has TRBV6-5 and TRBJ2-5; D is undetermined. The sequence was collected from an adult with an advanced solid tumor such as melanoma, head and neck, liver or kidney cancer. The CDR3 DNA is TGTGCCAGCACTTCCGGGCTGGGTAGACAGACCCAGTACTTC. It translates to CASTSGLGRQTQYF.